The T cell receptor (beta chain) under discussion was sequenced for a study of CD8+ T cells in alopecia areata. Study outcomes and limitations: Alphabeta T cells residing in normal skin are also sequenced in scalp samples. More clonal than normal scalp was lesional scalp, particularly alopecia totalis/universalis. TCRs were shared less clearly across patients than in mice, possibly for HLA-related reasons.

Separation by sorting yielded CD4+ and CD8+ T cells from PBMCs. Reverse transcription of extracted RNA yielded cDNA, which provided the sequencing template. Method: immunoSEQ multiplex PCR; TCRdb's copy keeps in-frame clones and lacks some. The table has over 150,000 clones, roughly three fifths seen once. In the case of this clone: No antigen is known for it.

Input material: CD8+ T cells sorted from blood. This sequence originates from a human donor in good health.

The CDR3 nucleotides are TGTGCCAGCAGCGTAGTTAGGGAGAACGGCTACACCTTC. Amino acids: CASSVVRENGYTF. V usage is TRBV9 and J usage is TRBJ1-2, with D unclear. Trimming left V 0 bases short and J 8 bases short, with 11 bases between. CDR1 and CDR2 (germline): SGDLS, YYNGEE. The CDR3 runs to 13 residues.